These 29 T cell receptor beta chains were sequenced from one sample in a study of beta chain features in type 1 diabetes. The study's findings and limits: For Type 1 diabetes patients, all four CD4+ subsets carried TCRB CDR3s that were moderately but significantly shorter.

These receptors lack a known antigen. Expressed TCRB transcripts got sequenced, as all isolated RNA was reverse transcribed. The data were produced by immunoSEQ multiplex PCR, yet TCRdb's version contains in-frame clones alone and is incomplete. The sample includes a few hundred thousand clones, less than 30% of them seen just once. Sequenced input: naive CD4+ T cells from blood. These receptor sequences come from a young woman with type 1 diabetes.

The chain carries TRBV5-6 and TRBJ2-3; 11 bases are shared with TRBD2. CDR3 size: 15 residues. CDR1 SGHDT and CDR2 YYEEEE come from the germline V gene. V shed 4 bases, J shed 11 bases, and the junction held 12 bases outside the gene matches. CDR3: CASSPASGRTSGQYF. The CDR3 DNA is TGTGCCAGCAGCCCGGCTAGCGGGAGGACCTCGGGGCAGTATTTT.

A few counts support this clone. The chain uses TRBV4-1 and TRBJ2-1, with TRBD1 as a possible D gene (6 bases). The CDR3 spans 18 residues. Germline loops: CDR1 MGHRA, CDR2 YSYEKL. The V gene lost 2 bases and the J gene lost 4 bases, with 21 bases spanning the gap. CDR3 sequence (DNA): TGCGCCAGCAGCCAAAAAAGACAGGCTAATTATCCGTACAATGAGCAGTTCTTC. Translation gives CASSQKRQANYPYNEQFF.

The J gene is TRBJ1-2, the V gene TRBV7-9, with D uncertain. V was trimmed by 5 bases and J by 3 bases, leaving 10 bases between them. The CDR3 has 13 amino acids. The germline CDR1 and CDR2 sequences are SEHNR and FQNEAQ (reference sequence). The CDR3 reads CASSAYGDYGYTF. The CDR3 DNA reads as TGTGCCAGCAGCGCATACGGGGACTATGGCTACACCTTC.

This clone was seen a handful of times. V usage is TRBV7-6 and J usage is TRBJ2-7; 10 bases align to TRBD2. V lost 2 bases, J lost 1 base, and 8 bases stayed unmatched. This CDR3 is 17 amino acids long. The germline V gene encodes CDR1 SGHVS and CDR2 FNYEAQ. CDR3 bases: TGTGCCAGCAGCTTATATGGACTAGCGGAGGGATCCTACGAGCAGTACTTC. Translation: CASSLYGLAEGSYEQYF.

The rearrangement joins TRBV5-1 to TRBJ1-1; no definite D call. The CDR3 extends over 14 amino acids. Per the germline V gene, CDR1 is SGHRS and CDR2 is YFSETQ. V lost 2 bases to trimming and J lost 3 bases, with 11 bases between them. CDR3 DNA sequence: TGCGCCAGCAGCTTTCCAGGTTCGTACACTGAAGCTTTCTTT. Translating it yields CASSFPGSYTEAFF.

This clone was picked up a small number of times. The chain employs TRBV11-2 and TRBJ2-1; TRBD2 is a possible D gene (5 bases). Trimming took 0 bases from V and 0 from J, leaving 6 bases between them. This CDR3 is built from 15 residues. Germline V gene lookup returns CDR1 SGHAT and CDR2 FQNNGV. The DNA of the CDR3 is TGTGCCAGCAGCTTAGAGGGGAGCTCCTACAATGAGCAGTTCTTC. Translated: CASSLEGSSYNEQFF.

This clone was detected a few times. V gene TRBV29-1 combines with J gene TRBJ2-5; D unclear. CDR1 SQVTM and CDR2 ANQGSEA come from the germline V gene. The CDR3 runs to 12 residues. V was trimmed by 2 bases and J by 5 bases, leaving 9 bases between them. This CDR3 reads CSVERGRETQYF. CDR3 sequence (DNA): TGCAGCGTTGAACGCGGAAGGGAGACCCAGTACTTC. Full variable domain (rest looked up from reference TRBV29-1 and TRBJ2-5): SAVISQKPSRDICQRGTSLTIQCQVDSQVTMMFWYRQQPGQSLTLIATANQGSEATYESGFVIDKFPISRPNLTFSTLTVSNMSPEDSSIYLCSVERGRETQYFGPGTRLLVL.

This clone occurred a few times. The gene calls are TRBV30 and TRBJ1-1; D is perhaps TRBD1 (6 bases). In germline, CDR1 is GTSNPN, CDR2 SVGIG (reference sequence). The CDR3 extends over 13 amino acids. The V gene lost 1 base and the J gene lost 4 bases, with 10 bases spanning the gap. Here the CDR3 DNA reads TGTGCCTGGAGTGCCACAGGGAGCACTGAAGCTTTCTTT. The encoded protein is CAWSATGSTEAFF.

The chain is built from TRBV29-1 and TRBJ1-2; 8 positions agree with TRBD1. Germline values: CDR1 SQVTM, CDR2 ANQGSEA. The CDR3 is 12 residues long. The ends lost 4 bases at V and 4 bases at J; junction bases unmatched: 2. In DNA, the CDR3 is TGCAGCGTTGGGGACAGGCTCTATGGCTACACCTTC. Its translation is CSVGDRLYGYTF. The whole variable domain, filled in from reference TRBV29-1 and TRBJ1-2, reads SAVISQKPSRDICQRGTSLTIQCQVDSQVTMMFWYRQQPGQSLTLIATANQGSEATYESGFVIDKFPISRPNLTFSTLTVSNMSPEDSSIYLCSVGDRLYGYTFGSGTRLTVV.

The sample holds a few counts of this clone. The V and J genes are TRBV7-9 and TRBJ2-1; no reliable D call. This CDR3 region has 12 residues. Germline V CDR1 and CDR2: SEHNR, FQNEAQ (reference sequence). With 3 bases removed from V and 8 bases from J, the gap between germline ends came to 8 bases. CDR3 nucleotides: TGTGCCAGCAGCTTTATAGTATATGAGCAGTTCTTC. Its translation is CASSFIVYEQFF.

This clone was observed a few times. The chain has TRBV7-9 and TRBJ2-3; D gene unclear. Trimming shortened V by 5 bases and J by 6 bases, and 12 bases separated the two germline ends. CDR1 is SEHNR and CDR2 is FQNEAQ in the germline V gene (reference sequence). This CDR3 comprises 13 residues. In nucleotides, the CDR3 is TGTGCCAGCAGCCCCCCCCTCTACGATACGCAGTATTTT. Encoded protein: CASSPPLYDTQYF.

This clone was found a few times. The genes are TRBV30 and TRBJ1-4; D gene ambiguous. The V end was cut by 6 bases, the J end by 4 bases, with 12 bases between. The CDR3 has 13 amino acids. Germline-derived CDR1 and CDR2 are GTSNPN and SVGIG (reference sequence). The CDR3 DNA reads as TGTGCCTGCCAGGTGGCGGGTAATGAAAAACTGTTTTTT. As protein: CACQVAGNEKLFF.

This chain uses TRBV5-4 with TRBJ1-1; no clear D. This CDR3 spans 17 amino acids. The germline V gene has CDR1 SGHNT and CDR2 YYREEE (reference sequence). Deletions cut 0 bases from V and 0 bases from J, with 15 bases between. The CDR3 DNA reads TGTGCCAGCAGCTTGGAAGCCTCCATCGTGATGAACACTGAAGCTTTCTTT. It translates to CASSLEASIVMNTEAFF.

The sample holds one count of this clone. The chain joins TRBV18 to TRBJ2-7, with D uncertain. The V end lost 1 base, the J end lost 4 bases, and 11 bases lay between the germline ends. The germline V gene has CDR1 KGHSH and CDR2 LQKENI. This CDR3 spans 14 amino acids. DNA for the CDR3: TGTGCCAGCTCACCACGGCCCCAGGCGTACGAGCAGTACTTC. Protein product: CASSPRPQAYEQYF.

The rearrangement uses TRBV27 and TRBJ2-1; D possibly corresponds to TRBD2 (5 bases). Germline V gene sequence: CDR1 MNHEY, CDR2 SMNVEV (reference sequence). This CDR3 has 15 residues. V shed 5 bases and J shed 0 bases, with 11 bases lying between them. CDR3 sequence: CASSPQRNSYNEQFF. The CDR3 DNA is TGTGCCAGCAGTCCCCAGCGGAACTCCTACAATGAGCAGTTCTTC.

This clone was seen a few times. The J gene is TRBJ2-4, the V gene TRBV18, with 7 bases lining up with TRBD2. J was trimmed by 7 bases and V by 6 bases; bases with no gene match: 12. The germline gives CDR1 KGHSH, CDR2 LQKENI. The CDR3 is 15 residues long. In DNA form, the CDR3 reads TGTGCCAGCTCCCCGACTAGCTCCCTGGGCAACATTCAGTACTTC. Amino acids: CASSPTSSLGNIQYF.

This clone was detected only a few times. This sequence joins TRBV6-1 and TRBJ1-2; unclear D gene. Germline V gene lookup returns CDR1 MNHNS and CDR2 SASEGT. The V and J ends lost 1 base and 4 bases respectively, with 16 bases between them. The CDR3 is 16 amino acids. The CDR3 DNA sequence: TGTGCCAGCAGTGAAGTGAGGAGCAGTTCCGGCTATGGCTACACCTTC. This sequence encodes CASSEVRSSSGYGYTF.

The chain carries TRBV28 and TRBJ1-1, with no clear D. CDR1 and CDR2 (germline): MDHEN, SYDVKM. The CDR3 length is 13 residues. Trimming shortened V by 4 bases and J by 11 bases, and 17 bases separated the two germline ends. The CDR3 here is CASSSLRRPRAFF. The CDR3 DNA reads as TGTGCCAGCAGTTCCCTCCGGAGGCCGAGGGCTTTCTTT.

A remark on this clone: The junction departs from germline at one end; a sequencing error may be responsible. The CDR3 protein is CASAPWDRADF. CDR3 nucleotide sequence: TGTGCCTCAGCCCCCTGGGACAGGGCCGACTTC. This rearrangement joins TRBV30 to TRBJ1-2, with TRBD1 matching 9 bases. CDR3 length: 11 amino acids. CDR1 and CDR2 (germline): GTSNPN, SVGIG (reference sequence).

The chain carries TRBV4-2 and TRBJ2-7; 11 bases align to TRBD2. This CDR3 region has 17 residues. CDR1 and CDR2 (germline): LGHNA, YNFKEQ. The V gene end was trimmed by 2 bases and the J gene end by 4 bases; junction bases not matched to a gene: 10. The CDR3 DNA reads as TGTGCCAGCAGCCAATACCCGGCTAGCGGGAGGACGTACGAGCAGTACTTC. It encodes CASSQYPASGRTYEQYF.

The chain employs TRBV28 and TRBJ2-7; 10 positions agree with TRBD2. Unmatched junction bases numbered 10, after V lost 6 bases and J lost 2 bases. This CDR3 contains 16 residues. Germline assignment: CDR1 MDHEN and CDR2 SYDVKM. The DNA of the CDR3 is TGTGCCAGCAGCAATCCGGGACTAGCGTTTCCCTACGAGCAGTACTTC. This translates into CASSNPGLAFPYEQYF.

The chain is built from TRBV5-1 and TRBJ1-1; 7 nucleotides line up with TRBD1. There are 14 residues in the CDR3. V was clipped by 4 bases and J by 1 base; unmatched bases: 4. Germline V gives CDR1 SGHRS, CDR2 YFSETQ. The CDR3 coding sequence is TGCGCCAGCAGCCCTGGACAGGCGAACACTGAAGCTTTCTTT. This sequence encodes CASSPGQANTEAFF.

This clone has only a few counts. V and J are TRBV2 and TRBJ2-1; 12 bases agree with TRBD1. CDR1 and CDR2 from the germline V gene are SNHLY and FYNNEI. The ends lost 3 bases at V and 7 bases at J; junction bases unmatched: 4. There are 15 residues in the CDR3. Here the CDR3 reads CASSDWDRGLNEQFF. Written as DNA, the CDR3 is TGTGCCAGCAGTGACTGGGACAGGGGGCTTAATGAGCAGTTCTTC.

V is TRBV6-6 and J is TRBJ1-2; possibly TRBD1 for D (5 bases). The germline CDR1 and CDR2 sequences are MNHNY and SVGAGI (reference sequence). The CDR3 extends over 14 amino acids. Trimming shortened V by 6 bases and J by 7 bases, and 18 bases separated the two germline ends. CDR3: CASRVPDKSGGYTF. DNA for the CDR3: TGTGCCAGCAGAGTCCCGGACAAGTCGGGTGGCTACACCTTC.

This clone showed up just a few times. This chain connects TRBV23-1 to TRBJ2-3, with 14 positions matching TRBD2. TRBV23-1 is placed among ORFs of uncertain function. The CDR3 sequence is 19 residues long. With V trimmed by 3 bases and J by 1 base, 9 bases remained unmatched. The CDR3 region is CASSHPPGLAGEGTDTQYF. CDR3 DNA: TGCGCCAGCAGTCACCCACCGGGACTAGCGGGAGAAGGCACAGATACGCAGTATTTT.

The chain is built from TRBV6-5 and TRBJ1-1, with a weak D call TRBD1 (6 bases). From germline, CDR1 is MNHEY and CDR2 SVGAGI. This CDR3 region has 15 residues. V shed 2 bases and J shed 3 bases, with 13 bases lying between them. CDR3 loop: CASSYARGADTEAFF. CDR3 DNA sequence: TGTGCCAGCAGTTACGCCCGGGGGGCGGACACTGAAGCTTTCTTT.

This clone was seen more than once but under ten times. Other DNA sequences from this sample encode an identical CDR3 as well. The chain carries TRBV5-1 and TRBJ1-1, with no clear D. This CDR3 has 13 amino acids. V lost 2 bases, J lost 1 base, and 6 bases lay in between. Per the germline V gene, CDR1 is SGHRS and CDR2 is YFSETQ. CDR3 in DNA: TGCGCCAGCAGCTTCCGGGGGAACACTGAAGCTTTCTTT. Translated, it gives CASSFRGNTEAFF.

The V gene is TRBV6-6, the J gene TRBJ1-1, with 7 bases that match TRBD1. After removal of 8 bases from V and 0 bases from J, the junction contained 3 bases not matched to a gene. The CDR3 has 13 residues. CDR1 is MNHNY and CDR2 is SVGAGI in the germline V gene (reference sequence). CDR3 residues: CASQGQMNTEAFF. The CDR3 nucleotides are TGTGCCAGCCAGGGACAGATGAACACTGAAGCTTTCTTT.

V usage is TRBV2 and J usage is TRBJ1-1; 8 bases line up with TRBD1. Looked up from germline, CDR1 is SNHLY and CDR2 is FYNNEI. The CDR3 totals 15 residues. The junction had 11 bases not matched to a gene; V was cut back by 7 bases and J by 4 bases. CDR3 loop: CASTTGAVAFTEAFF. CDR3 sequence (DNA): TGTGCCAGCACGACAGGGGCCGTTGCATTCACTGAAGCTTTCTTT.